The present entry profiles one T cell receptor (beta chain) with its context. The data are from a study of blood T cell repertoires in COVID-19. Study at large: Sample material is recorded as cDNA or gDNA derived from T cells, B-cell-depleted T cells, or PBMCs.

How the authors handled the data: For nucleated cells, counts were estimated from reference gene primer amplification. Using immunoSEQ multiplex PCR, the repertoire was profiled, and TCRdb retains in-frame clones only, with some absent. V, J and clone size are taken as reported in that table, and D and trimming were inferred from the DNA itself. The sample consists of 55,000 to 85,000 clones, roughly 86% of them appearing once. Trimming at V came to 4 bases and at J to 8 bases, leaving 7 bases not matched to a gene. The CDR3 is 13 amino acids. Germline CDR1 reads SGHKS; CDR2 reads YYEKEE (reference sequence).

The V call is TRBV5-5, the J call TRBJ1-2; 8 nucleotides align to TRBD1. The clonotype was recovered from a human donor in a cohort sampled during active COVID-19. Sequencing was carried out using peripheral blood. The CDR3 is CASSQTGVSGYTF. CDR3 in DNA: TGTGCCAGCAGCCAGACAGGGGTTTCCGGCTACACCTTC.